Below, 30 T cell receptor beta chains from the same sample are listed, as sequenced in a study of blood T cell repertoires in COVID-19. Here immunoSEQ multiplex PCR was the method, and the copy in TCRdb shows in-frame clones only, minus some. The repertoire includes about 430,000 clones, about 87% of them detected once, and more than 0.7% sits in the top ten. The sequenced material came from peripheral blood. These receptor sequences come from a man aged 18-30 years with COVID-19, enrolled during active disease.

This chain links TRBV6-5 with TRBJ2-1; D may be TRBD2 (5 bases). The germline V gene encodes CDR1 MNHEY and CDR2 SVGAGI. CDR3 size: 12 residues. V gave up 6 bases and J gave up 3 bases, with 6 bases separating them. CDR3 amino acids: CASSRDYNEQFF. The CDR3 region has the DNA TGTGCCAGCAGCCGGGACTACAATGAGCAGTTCTTC.

The rearrangement joins TRBV7-9 to TRBJ2-7; D possibly corresponds to TRBD1 (5 bases). The CDR3 totals 12 residues. Germline lookup yields CDR1 SEHNR and CDR2 FQNEAQ (reference sequence). The V end lost 6 bases, the J end lost 3 bases, and 9 bases lay between the germline ends. The CDR3 sequence is CASRSDSYEQYF. DNA of the CDR3: TGTGCCAGCAGATCTGACAGCTACGAGCAGTACTTC.

Comments on this clone: The same CDR3 also results from other DNA sequences found in this sample. The V call is TRBV2, the J call TRBJ2-7, with TRBD1 identical over 10 bases. CDR3 length: 12 amino acids. The germline CDR1 and CDR2 sequences are SNHLY and FYNNEI. J was trimmed by 4 bases and V by 9 bases; bases with no gene match: 3. The CDR3 loop is CASRDRGYEQYF. DNA for the CDR3: TGTGCCAGTCGGGACAGGGGATACGAGCAGTACTTC.

This rearrangement joins TRBV5-8 to TRBJ1-5; 9 nucleotides line up with TRBD1. The CDR3 spans 16 residues. Per the germline V gene, CDR1 is SGHTS and CDR2 is YDEGEE. With V trimmed by 0 bases and J by 7 bases, 8 bases remained unmatched. In DNA form, the CDR3 reads TGTGCCAGCAGCTTGGGGGACAGGGTAATTTGGCAGCCCCAGCATTTT. This sequence encodes CASSLGDRVIWQPQHF.

V and J are TRBV7-9 and TRBJ2-7, with D uncertain. V was cut by 7 bases and J by 5 bases, with 15 bases left in between. The CDR3 extends over 13 amino acids. The V gene's germline CDR1 is SEHNR and CDR2 FQNEAQ (reference sequence). The chain's CDR3 is CASTNPSGHEQYF. The CDR3 nucleotides are TGTGCCAGCACCAACCCCTCAGGCCACGAGCAGTACTTC.

V gene TRBV5-4 combines with J gene TRBJ1-2; the match to TRBD1 covers 10 bases. Looked up from germline, CDR1 is SGHNT and CDR2 is YYREEE (reference sequence). The CDR3 is made up of 15 amino acids. The junction had 9 bases not matched to a gene; V was cut back by 4 bases and J by 6 bases. The CDR3 here is CASSIDRGLGDGYTF. In nucleotides, the CDR3 is TGTGCCAGCAGCATCGACAGGGGGCTAGGGGATGGCTACACCTTC.

J is TRBJ2-1 and V is TRBV10-1; D gene uncertain. V lost 2 bases and J 7 bases, leaving 6 bases between the germline ends. Germline CDR1 WNHNN, CDR2 SYGVQD (reference sequence). The CDR3 loop spans 12 amino acids. The CDR3 nucleotides read TGCGCCAGCAGTGAGGAGGAAAATGAGCAGTTCTTC. Translated, it gives CASSEEENEQFF.

J is TRBJ2-1 and V is TRBV9; 7 bases fit TRBD1. Trimming at V came to 7 bases and at J to 2 bases, leaving 3 bases not matched to a gene. Germline lookup yields CDR1 SGDLS and CDR2 YYNGEE. This CDR3 comprises 13 residues. This CDR3 reads CASPGQAYNEQFF. The CDR3 DNA reads TGTGCCAGCCCCGGACAGGCCTACAATGAGCAGTTCTTC.

As regards this clone: Other DNA variants within this sample encode the same CDR3. The gene calls are TRBV11-2 and TRBJ1-4; D not certain. This CDR3 has 13 amino acids. V lost 0 bases, J lost 5 bases, and 4 bases lay in between. Per the germline V gene, CDR1 is SGHAT and CDR2 is FQNNGV. The CDR3 DNA reads as TGTGCCAGCAGCTTAGACAGGAATGAAAAACTGTTTTTT. The encoded protein is CASSLDRNEKLFF.

The J gene is TRBJ2-7, the V gene TRBV28; a possible D gene is TRBD2 (6 bases). CDR1 and CDR2 from the germline V gene are MDHEN and SYDVKM. The CDR3 contains 12 residues. V dropped 6 bases and J dropped 4 bases, with 10 bases sitting between them. CDR3 amino acids: CASSLGTYEQYF. CDR3 DNA sequence: TGTGCCAGCAGCTTGGGGACTTACGAGCAGTACTTC. Full variable domain (remainder filled in from reference TRBV28 and TRBJ2-7): DVKVTQSSRYLVKRTGEKVFLECVQDMDHENMFWYRQDPGLGLRLIYFSYDVKMKEKGDIPEGYSVSREKKERFSLILESASTNQTSMYLCASSLGTYEQYFGPGTRLTVT.

The chain links TRBV19 to TRBJ1-6; 8 nucleotides match TRBD1. The trim removed 3 bases at V and 9 bases at J, leaving 13 bases unmatched. Germline V gene lookup returns CDR1 LNHDA and CDR2 SQIVND (reference sequence). This CDR3 comprises 17 residues. CDR3 DNA: TGTGCCAGTAGTATGGGGACAGGCGCGGGGATCGGTTCACCCCTCCACTTT. The encoded protein is CASSMGTGAGIGSPLHF.

The chain combines TRBV11-3 with TRBJ2-2, with TRBD2 matching 7 bases. In germline, CDR1 is SGHNT, CDR2 YENEEA. The CDR3 is made up of 15 amino acids. V was pared by 2 bases and J by 2 bases, with 2 bases of the junction left unmatched. The CDR3 DNA follows: TGTGCCAGCAGCTTATGGGGGGGAAACACCGGGGAGCTGTTTTTT. Protein product: CASSLWGGNTGELFF.

V and J are TRBV7-2 and TRBJ1-2, with D unclear. Trimming pared 2 bases from V and 0 bases from J, leaving 4 bases between. The germline gives CDR1 SGHTA, CDR2 FQGNSA. There are 13 residues in the CDR3. This chain's CDR3 is CASSLQTNYGYTF. The CDR3 nucleotides are TGTGCCAGCAGCTTACAGACTAACTATGGCTACACCTTC.

The chain recombines TRBV6-5 with TRBJ1-2; D gene uncertain. Germline-derived CDR1 and CDR2 are MNHEY and SVGAGI. The CDR3 is 15 residues long. The V end lost 0 bases, the J end lost 8 bases, and 16 bases lay between the germline ends. This CDR3 is CASSYSPGNTLGYTF. In DNA form, the CDR3 reads TGTGCCAGCAGTTACTCTCCGGGAAACACTTTGGGCTACACCTTC.

CDR3 protein: CASSYSREQGAQPQHF. For the CDR3, the DNA is TGTGCCAGCAGTTACTCGAGAGAACAGGGGGCTCAGCCCCAGCATTTT. This chain joins TRBV6-5 and TRBJ1-5; TRBD1 aligns across 9 bases. The germline gives CDR1 MNHEY, CDR2 SVGAGI. The CDR3 has 16 amino acids. V was clipped by 0 bases and J by 6 bases; unmatched bases: 6.

J is TRBJ2-1 and V is TRBV6-5; 11 bases agree with TRBD2. The CDR3 extends over 15 amino acids. V shed 7 bases and J 3 bases; nucleotides not matched to a gene: 5. Germline V lookup: CDR1 MNHEY, CDR2 SVGAGI. The CDR3 protein is CASNPTSGSYNEQFF. As DNA, the CDR3 is TGTGCCAGCAACCCCACTAGCGGGAGCTACAATGAGCAGTTCTTC.

The gene calls are TRBV12-3 or TRBV12-4 and TRBJ1-1, with D uncertain. There are 12 residues in the CDR3. Trimming stripped 5 bases from V and 6 bases from J, with 10 bases between. Here the CDR3 DNA reads TGTGCCAGCAGTCTGTCAGGATCTGAAGCTTTCTTT. Residues: CASSLSGSEAFF.

In its sample, this clone was seen once. The rearrangement links TRBV5-1 to TRBJ2-3, with 10 positions matching TRBD2. The J segment lost 1 base and the V segment lost 4 bases, leaving 9 bases of the junction unmatched. In germline, CDR1 is SGHRS, CDR2 YFSETQ. The CDR3 has 17 residues. In DNA form, the CDR3 reads TGCGCCAGCAGCCGGGGGGCTAGCGGGAGTCGCACAGATACGCAGTATTTT. This translates into CASSRGASGSRTDTQYF.

V gene TRBV7-9 combines with J gene TRBJ1-4; D unclear. Germline V gene data show CDR1 as SEHNR and CDR2 as FQNEAQ (reference sequence). This CDR3 has 16 residues. V was pared by 1 base and J by 0 bases, with 9 bases between. Written as DNA, the CDR3 is TGTGCCAGCAGCTTAGTGGTCACGGCAACTAATGAAAAACTGTTTTTT. Its translation is CASSLVVTATNEKLFF.

This chain uses TRBV18 with TRBJ1-4; TRBD1 is a possible D gene (5 bases). Trimming took off 2 bases at V and 0 bases at J, with 7 bases between the two ends. Germline loops: CDR1 KGHSH, CDR2 LQKENI. The CDR3 extends over 15 amino acids. Here the CDR3 reads CASSPGAATNEKLFF. The CDR3 bases are TGTGCCAGCTCACCAGGGGCCGCAACTAATGAAAAACTGTTTTTT. Variable domain in full (rest from reference TRBV18 and TRBJ1-4): NAGVMQNPRHLVRRRGQEARLRCSPMKGHSHVYWYRQLPEEGLKFMVYLQKENIIDESGMPKERFSAEFPKEGPSILRIQQVVRGDSAAYFCASSPGAATNEKLFFGSGTQLSVL.

V is TRBV5-6 and J is TRBJ1-5, with D perhaps TRBD1 (6 bases). Germline CDR1 SGHDT, CDR2 YYEEEE. V was cut by 2 bases and J by 1 base, with 13 bases left in between. This CDR3 region has 16 residues. The CDR3 loop reads CASSFSLGTSNQPQHF. CDR3 DNA: TGTGCCAGCAGCTTTTCCCTGGGGACAAGCAATCAGCCCCAGCATTTT.

This clone came up a few times. The chain joins TRBV7-3 to TRBJ1-2; TRBD1 matches at 7 bases. Germline lookup yields CDR1 SGHTA and CDR2 FQGTGA. The CDR3 covers 13 residues. V lost 4 bases to trimming and J lost 4 bases; unmatched junction nucleotides: 3. CDR3 protein: CASSSDRVYGYTF. The CDR3 DNA follows: TGTGCCAGCAGCTCAGACAGGGTCTATGGCTACACCTTC.

This chain uses TRBV5-4 with TRBJ2-4; no clear D gene. With 3 bases removed from V and 0 bases from J, the gap between germline ends came to 16 bases. CDR3 length: 17 amino acids. The germline V gene encodes CDR1 SGHNT and CDR2 YYREEE (reference sequence). The DNA of the CDR3 is TGTGCCAGCAGCTCTACCCCCATTACCCTAGCCAAAAACATTCAGTACTTC. It yields the protein CASSSTPITLAKNIQYF.

The chain couples TRBV6-5 to TRBJ1-3; 8 bases map to TRBD1. V was pared by 6 bases and J by 9 bases, with 7 bases of the junction left unmatched. The CDR3 is made up of 13 amino acids. Looked up from germline, CDR1 is MNHEY and CDR2 is SVGAGI. CDR3 in amino acids: CASSDRQGRTIYF. The DNA of the CDR3 is TGTGCCAGCAGCGATAGACAGGGGCGCACCATATATTTT.

CDR3 DNA sequence: TGTGCCACCAGCACAGACCGGGAGACCTACGAGCAGTACTTC. Translating gives CATSTDRETYEQYF. The chain couples TRBV15 to TRBJ2-7; a weak D match, TRBD2 (6 bases). CDR1 and CDR2 from the germline V gene are LNHNV and YYDKDF (reference sequence). V lost 4 bases and J 2 bases, leaving 12 bases between the germline ends. This CDR3 has 14 amino acids.

The chain combines TRBV9 with TRBJ2-5; the D gene is possibly TRBD2 (5 bases). Germline CDR1 and CDR2: SGDLS and YYNGEE. The CDR3 is 13 amino acids. The ends were cut back, 2 bases at V and 4 bases at J, with 9 bases in the middle. DNA for the CDR3: TGTGCCAGCAGCGTCACTAGTGGAGAGACCCAGTACTTC. The encoded protein is CASSVTSGETQYF.

The rearrangement links TRBV5-1 to TRBJ2-5; TRBD2 aligns across 8 bases. Germline V lookup: CDR1 SGHRS, CDR2 YFSETQ. V trimming: 0 bases; J trimming: 11 bases; junction bases outside the gene matches: 12. The CDR3 is 15 amino acids. As DNA, the CDR3 is TGCGCCAGCAGCTTGGACACGGGGGGGCCCGAGAGTCAGTACTTC. Encoded protein: CASSLDTGGPESQYF.

This clone was seen once. The chain combines TRBV24-1 with TRBJ2-5; 8 bases are shared with TRBD1. CDR3 size: 13 residues. V shed 3 bases and J 5 bases; nucleotides not matched to a gene: 1. Germline loops: CDR1 KGHDR, CDR2 SFDVKD. CDR3 DNA sequence: TGTGCCACCAGTGATCGGACAGGGGAGACCCAGTACTTC. Its protein is CATSDRTGETQYF.

The CDR3 nucleotides read TGTGCCAGCAGCCCCACGACGGACAGGGGGAAAAACGAGCAGTACTTC. It encodes CASSPTTDRGKNEQYF. V is TRBV5-4 and J is TRBJ2-7, with 10 bases that match TRBD1. The CDR3 is 16 residues long. The V gene's germline CDR1 is SGHNT and CDR2 YYREEE (reference sequence). Trimming removed 4 bases from V and 5 bases from J; junction bases left unmatched: 12.

The chain recombines TRBV4-1 with TRBJ2-3, with 7 nucleotides matching TRBD2. Germline values: CDR1 MGHRA, CDR2 YSYEKL. The V and J ends lost 6 bases and 2 bases, in that order; junction bases with no gene match: 11. The CDR3 runs 16 residues. DNA for the CDR3: TGCGCCAGCAGGGCTGGGACTACCCTTTTCACAGATACGCAGTATTTT. Translation gives CASRAGTTLFTDTQYF.